The sequence of this TCR beta chain was determined in a study of blood T cells in healthy people across ages. Germline-derived CDR1 and CDR2 are SGHTA and FQGNSA. The ends were cut back, 2 bases at V and 2 bases at J, with 4 bases in the middle. This CDR3 is built from 12 residues. Primers used in a second PCR of roughly 7 to 12 cycles were a sample-barcoded 5' primer and a J-beta primer mix. Via MiXCR, TCRdb re-called the 5' RACE reads, giving one row per CDR3 protein. The sample has more than 1,400,000 distinct CDR3 sequences, about 43% seen once. This clonotype originated in a young woman in good health. This chain links TRBV7-2 with TRBJ2-7; D unresolved. The sample taken for sequencing was blood. Here the CDR3 reads CASSLNAYEQYF. DNA for the CDR3: TGTGCCAGCAGCTTAAACGCCTACGAGCAGTACTTC.